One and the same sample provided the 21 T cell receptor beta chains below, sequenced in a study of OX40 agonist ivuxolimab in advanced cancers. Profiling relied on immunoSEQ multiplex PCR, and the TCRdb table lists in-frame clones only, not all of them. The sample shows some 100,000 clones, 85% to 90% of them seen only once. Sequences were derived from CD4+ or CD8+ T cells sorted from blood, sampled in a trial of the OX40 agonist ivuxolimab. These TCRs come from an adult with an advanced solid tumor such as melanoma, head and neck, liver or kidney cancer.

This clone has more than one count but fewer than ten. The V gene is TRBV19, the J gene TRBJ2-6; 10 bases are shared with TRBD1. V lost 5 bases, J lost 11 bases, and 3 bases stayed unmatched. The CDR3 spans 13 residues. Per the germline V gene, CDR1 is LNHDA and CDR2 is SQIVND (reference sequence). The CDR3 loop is CASSGQGDDVLTF. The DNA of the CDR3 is TGTGCCAGTAGTGGACAGGGGGATGACGTCCTGACTTTC.

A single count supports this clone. CDR3 nucleotide sequence: TGTGCCAGCAGTTATAGGGCAGGGCCCCTGAACACTGAAGCTTTCTTT. This gives the protein CASSYRAGPLNTEAFF. The rearrangement links TRBV6-5 to TRBJ1-1; maybe TRBD1 (5 bases). The CDR3 covers 16 residues. V was cut by 3 bases and J by 0 bases, with 14 bases left in between. Per the germline V gene, CDR1 is MNHEY and CDR2 is SVGAGI.

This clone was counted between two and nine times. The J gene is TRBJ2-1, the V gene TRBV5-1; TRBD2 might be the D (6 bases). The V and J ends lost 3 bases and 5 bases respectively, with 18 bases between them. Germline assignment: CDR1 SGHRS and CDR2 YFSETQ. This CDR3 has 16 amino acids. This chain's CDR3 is CASSSARAGSNNEQFF. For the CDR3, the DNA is TGCGCCAGCAGCTCAGCCAGGGCGGGATCGAACAATGAGCAGTTCTTC.

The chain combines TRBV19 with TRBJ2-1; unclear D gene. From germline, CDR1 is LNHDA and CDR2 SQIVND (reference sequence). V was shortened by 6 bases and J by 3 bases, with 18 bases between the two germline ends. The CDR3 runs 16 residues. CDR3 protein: CASRIKTASDYNEQFF. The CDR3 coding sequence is TGTGCCAGTAGAATCAAAACAGCCTCGGACTACAATGAGCAGTTCTTC.

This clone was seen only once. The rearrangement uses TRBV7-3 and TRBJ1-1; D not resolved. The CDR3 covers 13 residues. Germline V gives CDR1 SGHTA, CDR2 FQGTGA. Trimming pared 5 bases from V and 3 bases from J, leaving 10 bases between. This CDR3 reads CASSPTPDTEAFF. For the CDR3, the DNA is TGTGCCAGCAGCCCAACGCCAGACACTGAAGCTTTCTTT.

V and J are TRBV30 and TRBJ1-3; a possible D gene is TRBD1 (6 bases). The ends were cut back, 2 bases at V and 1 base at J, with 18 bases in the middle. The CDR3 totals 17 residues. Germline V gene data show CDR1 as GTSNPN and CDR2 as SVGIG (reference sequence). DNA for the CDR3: TGTGCCTGGAGTTGGACAGCGGTGGGGGATTCTGGAAACACCATATATTTT. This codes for CAWSWTAVGDSGNTIYF.

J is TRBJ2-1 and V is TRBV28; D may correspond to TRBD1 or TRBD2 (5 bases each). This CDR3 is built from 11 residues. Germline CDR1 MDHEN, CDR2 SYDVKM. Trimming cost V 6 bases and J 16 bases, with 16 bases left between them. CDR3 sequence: CASRGPGRHFF. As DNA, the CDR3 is TGTGCCAGCAGGGGCCCGGGACGGCACTTCTTC.

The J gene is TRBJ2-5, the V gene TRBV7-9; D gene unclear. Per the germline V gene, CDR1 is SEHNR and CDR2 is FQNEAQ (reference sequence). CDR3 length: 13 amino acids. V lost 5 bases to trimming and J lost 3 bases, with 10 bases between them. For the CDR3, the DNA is TGTGCCAGCAGCCACGGGCCCGAAGAGACCCAGTACTTC. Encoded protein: CASSHGPEETQYF.

CDR3 in DNA: TGTGCCAGCACGATAGCGGGAGGGCCGATCACCGGGGAGCTGTTTTTT. This encodes CASTIAGGPITGELFF. The genes are TRBV27 and TRBJ2-2, with 11 nucleotides matching TRBD2. The CDR3 runs 16 residues. V dropped 7 bases and J dropped 4; count of bases not matched to a gene: 8. Germline lookup yields CDR1 MNHEY and CDR2 SMNVEV (reference sequence).

The CDR3 region is CASSQLAEETQYF. The CDR3 nucleotides are TGTGCCAGCAGCCAACTAGCGGAAGAGACCCAGTACTTC. V is TRBV7-3 and J is TRBJ2-5, with 8 bases that match TRBD2. CDR1 and CDR2 from the germline V gene are SGHTA and FQGTGA. V lost 5 bases to trimming and J lost 3 bases; unmatched junction nucleotides: 2. The CDR3 length is 13 residues.

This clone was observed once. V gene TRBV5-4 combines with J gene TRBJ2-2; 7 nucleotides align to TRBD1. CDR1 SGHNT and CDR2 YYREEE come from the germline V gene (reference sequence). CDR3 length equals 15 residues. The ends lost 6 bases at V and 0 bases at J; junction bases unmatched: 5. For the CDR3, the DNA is TGTGCCAGCAACGACAGGGACGCGAACACCGGGGAGCTGTTTTTT. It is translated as CASNDRDANTGELFF.

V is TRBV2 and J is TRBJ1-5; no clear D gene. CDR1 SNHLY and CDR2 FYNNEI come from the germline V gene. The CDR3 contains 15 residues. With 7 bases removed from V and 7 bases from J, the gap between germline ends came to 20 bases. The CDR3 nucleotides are TGTGCCAGCAACGTGGGAGGGTTGTTCGGCCAGCCCCAGCATTTT. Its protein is CASNVGGLFGQPQHF.

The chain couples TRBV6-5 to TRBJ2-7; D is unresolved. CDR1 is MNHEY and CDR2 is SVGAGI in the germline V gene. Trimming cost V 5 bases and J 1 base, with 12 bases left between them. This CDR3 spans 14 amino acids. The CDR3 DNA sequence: TGTGCCAGCAGTCCGACGACACCTTCCTACGAGCAGTACTTC. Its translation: CASSPTTPSYEQYF.

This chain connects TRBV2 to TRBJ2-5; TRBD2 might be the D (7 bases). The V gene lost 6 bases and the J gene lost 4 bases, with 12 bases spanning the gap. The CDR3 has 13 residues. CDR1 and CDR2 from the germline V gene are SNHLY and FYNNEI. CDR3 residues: CASSRGGGETQYF. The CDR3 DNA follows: TGTGCCAGCAGCCGGGGAGGGGGAGAGACCCAGTACTTC.

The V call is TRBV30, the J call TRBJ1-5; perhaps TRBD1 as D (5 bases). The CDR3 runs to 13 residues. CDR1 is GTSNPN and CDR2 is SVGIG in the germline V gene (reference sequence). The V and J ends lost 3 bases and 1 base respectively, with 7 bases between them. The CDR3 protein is CAWSEGSNQPQHF. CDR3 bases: TGTGCCTGGAGCGAGGGGAGCAATCAGCCCCAGCATTTT.

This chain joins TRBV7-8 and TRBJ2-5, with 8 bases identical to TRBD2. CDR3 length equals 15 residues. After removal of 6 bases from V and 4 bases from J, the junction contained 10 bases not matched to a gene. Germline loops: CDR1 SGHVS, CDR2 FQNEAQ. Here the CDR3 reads CASSQPAGGAETQYF. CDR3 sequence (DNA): TGTGCCAGCAGTCAACCCGCGGGGGGCGCAGAGACCCAGTACTTC.

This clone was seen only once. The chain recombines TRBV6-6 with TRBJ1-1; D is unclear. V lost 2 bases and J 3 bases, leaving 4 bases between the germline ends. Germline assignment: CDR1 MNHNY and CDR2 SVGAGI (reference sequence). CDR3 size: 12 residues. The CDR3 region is CASSYADTEAFF. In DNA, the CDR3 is TGTGCCAGCAGTTACGCGGACACTGAAGCTTTCTTT.

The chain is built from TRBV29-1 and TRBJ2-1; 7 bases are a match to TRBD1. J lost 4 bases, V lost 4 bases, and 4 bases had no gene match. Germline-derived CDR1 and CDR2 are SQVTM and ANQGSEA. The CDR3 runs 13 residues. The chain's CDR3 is CSVARQGYNEQFF. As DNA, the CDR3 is TGCAGCGTTGCTCGACAGGGTTACAATGAGCAGTTCTTC.

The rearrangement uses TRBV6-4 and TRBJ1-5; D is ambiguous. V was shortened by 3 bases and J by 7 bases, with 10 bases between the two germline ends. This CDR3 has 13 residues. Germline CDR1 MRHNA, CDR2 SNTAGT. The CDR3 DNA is TGTGCCAGCAGTGAGAAGGATGGCCAGCCCCAGCATTTT. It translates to CASSEKDGQPQHF.

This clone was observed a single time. The CDR3 nucleotides read TGCGCCAGCAGCTCGGGACTAGCGGGAAGGAGCTCCTACAATGAGCAGTTCTTC. This gives the protein CASSSGLAGRSSYNEQFF. V usage is TRBV10-1 and J usage is TRBJ2-1; 13 bases are a match to TRBD2. CDR3 length: 18 residues. Germline loops: CDR1 WNHNN, CDR2 SYGVQD (reference sequence). V lost 6 bases, J lost 0 bases, and 8 bases stayed unmatched.

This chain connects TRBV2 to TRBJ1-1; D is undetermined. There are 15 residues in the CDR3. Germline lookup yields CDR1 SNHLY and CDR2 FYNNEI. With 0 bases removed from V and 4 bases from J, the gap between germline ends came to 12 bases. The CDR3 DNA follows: TGTGCCAGCAGTGAAGCGCGAGTCTTGGGCACTGAAGCTTTCTTT. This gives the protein CASSEARVLGTEAFF.